The rows below give T cell receptor beta chains drawn from one sample of a study of cytomegalovirus exposure and HLA in healthy donors. Produced via immunoSEQ multiplex PCR; TCRdb's table is partial and in-frame only. The sample yields 50,000 to 75,000 clones, just under 75% seen once. Sequenced input: PBMCs. The receptors derive from a young man in good health and CMV-seropositive. Both conserved end residues are trimmed from each CDR3. Size is stated for part of the rows, as once, few or many counts, or as a class when the clone is expanded.

length,size,J,V,CDR3
12,NA,TRBJ1-2,TRBV19,ASSIAAGSGGYT
12,once,TRBJ1-6,TRBV2,ASSGGFGGPPLH
14,once,TRBJ2-3,TRBV6-6,ASSQAGTGQTSTQY
13,NA,TRBJ1-5,TRBV11-2,ASSPHRAKGQPQH
13,once,TRBJ2-3,TRBV7-6,ASSTGGGGFYTQY
13,NA,TRBJ1-2,TRBV5-3,ARRSNQKGFYGYT
10,NA,TRBJ1-1,TRBV28,ASDKKASTTF
11,many,TRBJ1-1,TRBV6-1,ASSDRGHTEAF
11,once,TRBJ2-2,TRBV18,ASSPQGGGELF
13,NA,TRBJ1-6,TRBV18,ASSPRTGWGSPLH
13,once,TRBJ2-1,TRBV28,ASSKDRGPFNEQF
13,NA,NA,TRBV6-5,ASRLTTGTSYEQY
12,NA,TRBJ2-3,TRBV4-1,ASSQERATDTQY
11,few,TRBJ1-2,TRBV2,ASSLTGGRGYT
13,NA,TRBJ2-3,TRBV5-4,ASSASIASTDTQY
8,NA,TRBJ2-3,TRBV28,ASSSRTQY
10,NA,TRBJ1-1,TRBV30,AWSWTGTEAF
13,NA,TRBJ1-3,TRBV14,ASSPWTGSGNTIY
12,NA,TRBJ2-7,TRBV7-9,ASSTGGQSYEQY
14,NA,TRBJ1-3,TRBV19,ASSIGPERSGNTIY
14,NA,TRBJ1-4,TRBV25-1,ASSEASGTINEKLF
13,NA,TRBJ2-1,TRBV9,ASSVGTGGYNEQF
12,few,TRBJ1-1,TRBV28,ASSLGPRVTEAF
12,NA,TRBJ1-1,TRBV5-4,ASSPGGQNTEAF
13,NA,TRBJ1-6,TRBV19,ASKQGEGVGSPLH
11,NA,TRBJ2-5,TRBV27,ASSPTRLETQY
14,NA,TRBJ1-1,TRBV19,ASSIDNRGGNTEAF
12,few,TRBJ1-4,TRBV6-8,ASSYGRVEEKLF
10,NA,TRBJ1-1,TRBV7-9,ASTVRSTEAF
14,NA,TRBJ1-2,TRBV5-6,ASSLADRGLEGIYT
14,NA,TRBJ2-7,TRBV27,ASSSTGTGISYEQY
10,once,TRBJ2-7,TRBV28,ASSPRSYEQY
13,NA,TRBJ2-2,TRBV7-2,ASSLDRLNTGELF
13,NA,TRBJ2-1,TRBV27,ASSPGQGSLGEQF
14,NA,TRBJ2-6,TRBV14,ASSSFTGSGANVLT
11,NA,TRBJ2-7,TRBV5-1,ASGLWTGYEQY
13,NA,TRBJ1-1,TRBV6-5,ASSYTGTGWGEAF
13,once,TRBJ1-3,TRBV5-1,ASSHGTVSGNTIY
11,NA,TRBJ2-2,TRBV5-1,ASSQGNTGELF
11,few,TRBJ2-7,TRBV6-5,ASSLRARDEQY
10,NA,TRBJ1-1,TRBV29-1,SDHTGHTEAF
14,NA,TRBJ2-2,TRBV9,ASSVGQGANTGELF
11,NA,TRBJ2-7,TRBV19,ASSRDYGYVQY
12,NA,TRBJ2-5,TRBV7-9,ASSLVGGVETQY
11,NA,TRBJ1-5,TRBV5-4,ASSLAEGQPQH
11,NA,TRBJ1-1,TRBV28,ASTLGGLPEAF
13,NA,TRBJ2-3,TRBV6-5,ASRSGSGGSDTQY
12,once,TRBJ1-1,TRBV7-8,ASSFYRVNTEAF
11,NA,TRBJ1-1,TRBV7-2,ASSLQRNTEAF
12,NA,TRBJ2-7,TRBV19,ASSISGASYEQY